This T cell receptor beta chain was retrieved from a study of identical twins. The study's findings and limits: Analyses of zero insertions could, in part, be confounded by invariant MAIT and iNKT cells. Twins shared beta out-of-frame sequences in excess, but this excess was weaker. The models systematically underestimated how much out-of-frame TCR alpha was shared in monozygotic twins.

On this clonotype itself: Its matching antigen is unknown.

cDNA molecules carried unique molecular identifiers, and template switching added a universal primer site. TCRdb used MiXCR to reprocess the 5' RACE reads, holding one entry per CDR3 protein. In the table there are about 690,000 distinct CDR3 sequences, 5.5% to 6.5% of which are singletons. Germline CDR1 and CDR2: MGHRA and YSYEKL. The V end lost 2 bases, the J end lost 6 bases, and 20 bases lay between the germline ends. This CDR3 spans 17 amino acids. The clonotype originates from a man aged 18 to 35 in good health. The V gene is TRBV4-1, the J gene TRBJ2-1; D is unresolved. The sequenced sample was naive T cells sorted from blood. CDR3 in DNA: TGCGCCAGCAGCCAATCAATTGGCCCTCGGAGTCTCAATGAGCAGTTCTTC. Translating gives CASSQSIGPRSLNEQFF.